A selection of T cell receptor beta chains follows, all from one sample in a study of blood T cell repertoires in COVID-19. Data came from immunoSEQ multiplex PCR; TCRdb stores just in-frame clones and leaves some out. The sample includes around 150,000 clones, 70% to 85% seen only once; the top ten take approximately 9%. The sequenced material came from peripheral blood. The receptors derive from a woman aged 80 or over in a cohort sampled during active or convalescent COVID-19. Each CDR3 is given with its conserved first and last residue. D genes are given only for firm matches. Clone size is shown for a subset of rows, as once, few, many or a class of expanded clone.

clone_size cdr3_length d_call j_call v_call cdr3_nt cdr3_aa
few 13 . TRBJ2-7 TRBV7-8 TGTGCCAGCAGCTTAGATGACAGCTACGAGCAGTACTTC CASSLDDSYEQYF
. 16 TRBD1 TRBJ1-1 TRBV5-1 TGCGCCAGCAGCTTGCAATTCAGGGGGAAGAACACTGAAGCTTTCTTT CASSLQFRGKNTEAFF
. 15 TRBD1 TRBJ1-4 TRBV7-8 TGTGCCAGCAGCTCGTCGGGGACAGCTAATGAAAAACTGTTTTTT CASSSSGTANEKLFF
. 15 TRBD1 TRBJ2-7 TRBV4-1 TGCGCCAGCAGCCAGCCCGGGACAGGTAACTACGAGCAGTACTTC CASSQPGTGNYEQYF
once 13 . TRBJ1-1 TRBV2 TGTGCCAGCAGTGAACTCTACCGGGGTGAAGCTTTCTTT CASSELYRGEAFF
. 16 . TRBJ2-3 TRBV5-1 TGCGCCAGCAGCTGGAAGAATGGGCCTCGCACAGATACGCAGTATTTT CASSWKNGPRTDTQYF
. 14 . TRBJ1-6 TRBV9 TGTGCCAGCAGCGTCCTCCAGGCAGGTTCACCCCTCCACTTT CASSVLQAGSPLHF
. 15 TRBD1 TRBJ1-3 TRBV4-1 TGCGCCAGCAGCCAGTACGGGACAGGAGGAAACACCATATATTTT CASSQYGTGGNTIYF
. 13 TRBD1 TRBJ1-1 TRBV18 TGTGCCAGCTCACCGGGGACAGCCCCTGAAGCTTTCTTT CASSPGTAPEAFF
once 13 . TRBJ1-1 TRBV24-1 TGTGCCACCAGTGAACAGGGCAGCACTGAAGCTTTCTTT CATSEQGSTEAFF
once 15 . TRBJ1-6 TRBV11-2 TGTGCCAGCAGCTTAGTCGGCAGGGCTAATTCACCCCTCCACTTT CASSLVGRANSPLHF
. 12 TRBD1 TRBJ1-2 TRBV27 TGTGCCAGCAGAACAGGGGGGAAAGGCTACACCTTC CASRTGGKGYTF
. 15 TRBD1 TRBJ2-1 TRBV9 TGTGCCAGCAGCGGACAGGGCGCCCCTTACAATGAGCAGTTCTTC CASSGQGAPYNEQFF
. 16 TRBD2 TRBJ2-1 TRBV5-1 TGCGCCAGCAGTCTCCTAGCGGGGGGGCGCTTTGGTGAGCAGTTCTTC CASSLLAGGRFGEQFF
. 14 . TRBJ2-5 TRBV15 TGTGCCACCAGCAGAGATAGGGGGCAAGAGACCCAGTACTTC CATSRDRGQETQYF
. 14 TRBD1 TRBJ2-2 TRBV5-1 TGCGCCAGCAGCGAGGGACAGGTCACCGGGGAGCTGTTTTTT CASSEGQVTGELFF
. 15 TRBD2 TRBJ2-1 TRBV5-4 TGTGCCAGCAGTCCGGGACTAGCGGTTCAAAATGAGCAGTTCTTC CASSPGLAVQNEQFF
. 16 TRBD1 TRBJ1-5 TRBV4-1 TGCGCCAGCAGCCACCCGACAGGGGCCGCAAATCAGCCCCAGCATTTT CASSHPTGAANQPQHF
. 13 TRBD1 TRBJ1-1 TRBV2 TGTGCCAGCAGTAAGGAAGGGGGCCCTGAAGCTTTCTTT CASSKEGGPEAFF
once 15 TRBD1 TRBJ2-1 TRBV19 TGTGCCAGTAGTGCCCCGGGACAGGGTCGGTGGGAGCAGTTCTTC CASSAPGQGRWEQFF
. 16 TRBD2 TRBJ2-5 TRBV29-1 TGCAGCATTGCGGGACTAGCGGGGCTATCCCAAGAGACCCAGTACTTC CSIAGLAGLSQETQYF
. 16 . TRBJ1-3 TRBV18 TGTGCCAGCTCACCAAAAACTGCCCTCTCTGGAAACACCATATATTTT CASSPKTALSGNTIYF
. 11 TRBD1 TRBJ1-4 TRBV20-1 TGCAGTGCTGGACAGGGTGAAAAACTGTTTTTT CSAGQGEKLFF
. 14 . TRBJ2-7 TRBV18 TGTGCCAGCTCACCGGGGACTGGCACCTACGAGCAGTACTTC CASSPGTGTYEQYF
. 14 . TRBJ1-5 TRBV7-8 TGTGCCAGCAGCGTTCGGACAGTGGGTCAGCCCCAGCATTTT CASSVRTVGQPQHF
once 15 . TRBJ1-3 TRBV5-6 TGTGCCAGCAGCGAAGAGACAGGCTCTGGAAACACCATATATTTT CASSEETGSGNTIYF
. 15 . TRBJ2-5 TRBV6-5 TGTGCCGGCAGTTACGGCGGGGCGACCCAAGAGACCCAGTACTTC CAGSYGGATQETQYF
. 16 . TRBJ2-2 TRBV5-5 TGTGCCAGCAGCCCAAGGACACTCGCGAACACCGGGGAGCTGTTTTTT CASSPRTLANTGELFF
. 14 . TRBJ2-7 TRBV5-4 TGTGCCAGCAGCCCAAGACAGACAACCTACGAGCAGTACTTC CASSPRQTTYEQYF
. 16 TRBD2 TRBJ2-3 TRBV11-1 TGTGCCAGCAGCTTAGGGACTAGCGGGGGGGCCGATACGCAGTATTTT CASSLGTSGGADTQYF
. 13 . TRBJ1-1 TRBV11-2 TGTGCCAGCAGCTTCACGCGGAACACTGAAGCTTTCTTT CASSFTRNTEAFF
. 13 . TRBJ1-2 TRBV3-1/TRBV3-2 TGTGCCAGCAGCGGGGAGGGTTTTCGAGGCTACACCTTC CASSGEGFRGYTF
. 15 . TRBJ1-6 TRBV11-2 TGTGCCAGCAGCTTAATAACCGGGGCGGGATCACCCCTCCACTTT CASSLITGAGSPLHF
few 13 . TRBJ2-7 TRBV19 TGTGCCAGTAGTACCCTTCCTAGGTCCGAGCAGTACTTC CASSTLPRSEQYF
. 13 TRBD2 TRBJ2-5 TRBV19 TGTGCCAGTAGTACTAGCGGCCAAGAGACCCAGTACTTC CASSTSGQETQYF
. 12 . TRBJ2-2 TRBV29-1 TGCAGCGGGACACAGGGATCCGGGGAGCTGTTTTTT CSGTQGSGELFF
. 15 TRBD1 TRBJ1-1 TRBV18 TGTGCCAGCTCCCCGGGACAGGGGACGGCCACTGAAGCTTTCTTT CASSPGQGTATEAFF
. 15 TRBD2 TRBJ2-3 TRBV4-3 TGCGCCAGCAGCAGACTGGGCGGGGGGACAGATACGCAGTATTTT CASSRLGGGTDTQYF
. 14 . TRBJ1-2 TRBV7-2 TGTGCCAGCAGCCCACCCCGACGGCGGCACGGCTACACCTTC CASSPPRRRHGYTF
. 13 . TRBJ1-5 TRBV9 TGTGCCAGCAGCAAAGGACAGACCCAGCCCCAGCATTTT CASSKGQTQPQHF
. 14 . TRBJ1-3 TRBV5-6 TGTGCCAGCAGCCGCATTAGCTCTGGAAACACCATATATTTT CASSRISSGNTIYF